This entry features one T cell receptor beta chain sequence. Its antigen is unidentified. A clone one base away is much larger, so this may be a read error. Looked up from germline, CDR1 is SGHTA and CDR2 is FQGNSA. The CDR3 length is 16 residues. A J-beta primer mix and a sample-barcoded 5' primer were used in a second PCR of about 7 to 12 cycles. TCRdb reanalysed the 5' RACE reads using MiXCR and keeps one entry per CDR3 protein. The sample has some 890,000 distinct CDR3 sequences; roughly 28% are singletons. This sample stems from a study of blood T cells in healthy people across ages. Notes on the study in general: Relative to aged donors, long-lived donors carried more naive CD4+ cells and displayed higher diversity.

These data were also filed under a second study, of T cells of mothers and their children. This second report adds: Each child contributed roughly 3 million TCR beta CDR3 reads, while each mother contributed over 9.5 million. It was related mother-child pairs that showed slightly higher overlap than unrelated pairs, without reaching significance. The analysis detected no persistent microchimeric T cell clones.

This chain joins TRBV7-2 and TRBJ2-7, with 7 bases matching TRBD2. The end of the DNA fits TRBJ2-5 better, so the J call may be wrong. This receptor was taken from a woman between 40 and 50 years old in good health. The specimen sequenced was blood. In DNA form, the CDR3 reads TGTGCCAGCAGCTCTGGGGGGACTACCCCAGGGGAGACCCAGTACTTC. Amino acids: CASSSGGTTPGETQYF.